Presented here are 12 T cell receptor beta chains from one specimen sequenced in a study of cytomegalovirus exposure and HLA in healthy donors. A multiplex PCR was run with 60 Vbeta primers and 13 Jbeta primers. Sequencing was performed with immunoSEQ multiplex PCR; in TCRdb, only in-frame clones are kept and a portion is missing. This repertoire shows 100,000 to 150,000 clones, roughly three quarters found once; its top ten account for roughly a tenth. Sequenced input: PBMCs. The receptors come from a man aged 25-40 years in good health and CMV-seropositive.

This sequence joins TRBV5-1 and TRBJ1-6; 8 bases agree with TRBD1. V lost 4 bases and J lost 0; bases outside the gene matches: 15. Germline values: CDR1 SGHRS, CDR2 YFSETQ. The CDR3 contains 20 residues. This chain's CDR3 is CASSPSGTGATSSYNSPLHF. The CDR3 coding sequence is TGCGCCAGCAGCCCGTCAGGGACAGGAGCCACGAGCTCCTATAATTCACCCCTCCACTTT.

A few counts support this clone. The chain couples TRBV6-5 to TRBJ1-1; a weak D match, TRBD1 (6 bases). The V end lost 5 bases, the J end lost 1 base, and 14 bases lay between the germline ends. Germline-derived CDR1 and CDR2 are MNHEY and SVGAGI. The CDR3 runs to 15 residues. CDR3 in DNA: TGTGCCAGCAGTCGAAGGACAGCCCAGAACACTGAAGCTTTCTTT. Its translation: CASSRRTAQNTEAFF.

This rearrangement joins TRBV7-6 to TRBJ2-7; maybe TRBD1 (6 bases). The V end was cut by 1 base, the J end by 3 bases, with 13 bases between. There are 15 residues in the CDR3. Germline values: CDR1 SGHVS, CDR2 FNYEAQ. The CDR3 sequence: CASSLDRNRVYEQYF. The CDR3 nucleotides are TGTGCCAGCAGCTTAGATAGGAACAGGGTCTACGAGCAGTACTTC.

V and J are TRBV10-2 and TRBJ2-5; 15 bases are shared with TRBD2. V was clipped by 6 bases and J by 5 bases; unmatched bases: 7. The length of the CDR3 is 16 residues. The germline V gene encodes CDR1 WSHSY and CDR2 SAAADI. The CDR3 DNA reads as TGCGCCAGCAGGGGACTAGCGGGAGGCCTGGGGGAGACCCAGTACTTC. Protein: CASRGLAGGLGETQYF.

The J gene is TRBJ2-1, the V gene TRBV27; tentatively, D is TRBD2 (5 bases). CDR3 length equals 15 residues. Germline CDR1 MNHEY, CDR2 SMNVEV (reference sequence). Between the trimmed V and J ends, which lost 4 bases and 7 bases, there was a span of 17 bases. The CDR3 sequence: CASSSTGGLANEQFF. Here the CDR3 DNA reads TGTGCCAGCAGTTCCACGGGCGGACTCGCAAATGAGCAGTTCTTC.

J is TRBJ2-7 and V is TRBV4-1; TRBD1 agrees at 7 bases. CDR1 and CDR2 (germline): MGHRA, YSYEKL. This CDR3 is built from 16 residues. J lost 0 bases, V lost 0 bases, and 5 bases had no gene match. CDR3 coding DNA: TGCGCCAGCAGCCAAGATTTGCGACAGGGCTCCTACGAGCAGTACTTC. This gives the protein CASSQDLRQGSYEQYF.

This clone has just one count. The sample holds other DNA sequences that translate to the same CDR3. The chain has TRBV5-6 and TRBJ1-2; D is ambiguous. Germline lookup yields CDR1 SGHDT and CDR2 YYEEEE. Trimming took off 4 bases at V and 2 bases at J, with 6 bases between the two ends. The CDR3 consists of 12 residues. The chain's CDR3 is CASSRGNYGYTF. The CDR3 DNA is TGTGCCAGCAGCCGGGGAAACTATGGCTACACCTTC.

The rearrangement joins TRBV29-1 to TRBJ1-2; perhaps TRBD1 as D (6 bases). Germline CDR1 reads SQVTM; CDR2 reads ANQGSEA. The CDR3 spans 13 residues. Trimming pared 3 bases from V and 4 bases from J, leaving 12 bases between. CDR3 in amino acids: CSVEYAGVYGYTF. The CDR3, as DNA: TGCAGCGTTGAGTACGCAGGGGTCTATGGCTACACCTTC.

This chain links TRBV2 with TRBJ1-1; TRBD1 agrees at 7 bases. This CDR3 is built from 14 residues. V lost 9 bases, J lost 1 base, and 8 bases stayed unmatched. Germline V gene sequence: CDR1 SNHLY, CDR2 FYNNEI. Written as DNA, the CDR3 is TGTGCCAGGAGACAGGGCGTCGGGAACACTGAAGCTTTCTTT. Its translation: CARRQGVGNTEAFF.

In this sample, this clone turned up once. The rearrangement uses TRBV5-1 and TRBJ2-7; D unclear. The V and J ends lost 0 bases and 3 bases respectively, with 7 bases between them. Germline V gene sequence: CDR1 SGHRS, CDR2 YFSETQ. The CDR3 loop spans 13 amino acids. The CDR3 sequence is CASSLVPNYEQYF. CDR3 coding DNA: TGCGCCAGCAGCTTGGTGCCTAACTACGAGCAGTACTTC.

This clone is a singleton in its sample. This chain connects TRBV2 to TRBJ2-1; D might be TRBD2 (5 bases). CDR3 size: 15 residues. CDR1 SNHLY and CDR2 FYNNEI come from the germline V gene. V lost 10 bases and J lost 0, with 16 bases in between. As DNA, the CDR3 is TGTGCCACCACATCGACTGGGAGCTCCTACAATGAGCAGTTCTTC. Amino acids: CATTSTGSSYNEQFF. Combining the CDR3 with reference TRBV2 and TRBJ2-1 gives the whole variable domain EPEVTQTPSHQVTQMGQEVILRCVPISNHLYFYWYRQILGQKVEFLVSFYNNEISEKSEIFDDQFSVERPDGSNFTLKIRSTKLEDSAMYFCATTSTGSSYNEQFFGPGTRLTVL.

The chain combines TRBV19 with TRBJ2-7; possible D gene TRBD2, 5 bases. V lost 1 base and J 3 bases, leaving 10 bases between the germline ends. CDR3 length equals 14 residues. Germline V gives CDR1 LNHDA, CDR2 SQIVND (reference sequence). The CDR3 region has the DNA TGTGCCAGTAGTATAGCGACCGGGAACTACGAGCAGTACTTC. Translating gives CASSIATGNYEQYF.